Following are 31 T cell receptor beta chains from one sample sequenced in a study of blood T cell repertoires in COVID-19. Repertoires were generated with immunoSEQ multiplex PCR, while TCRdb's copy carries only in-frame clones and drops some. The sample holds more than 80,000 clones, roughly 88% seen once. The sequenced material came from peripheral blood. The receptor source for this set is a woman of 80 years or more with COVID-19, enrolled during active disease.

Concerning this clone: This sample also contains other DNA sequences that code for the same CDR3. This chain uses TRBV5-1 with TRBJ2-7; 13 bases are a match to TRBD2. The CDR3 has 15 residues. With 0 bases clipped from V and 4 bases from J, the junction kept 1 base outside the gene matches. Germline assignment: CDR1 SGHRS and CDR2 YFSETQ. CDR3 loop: CASSLGTSGSYEQYF. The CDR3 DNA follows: TGCGCCAGCAGCTTGGGGACTAGCGGGAGTTACGAGCAGTACTTC.

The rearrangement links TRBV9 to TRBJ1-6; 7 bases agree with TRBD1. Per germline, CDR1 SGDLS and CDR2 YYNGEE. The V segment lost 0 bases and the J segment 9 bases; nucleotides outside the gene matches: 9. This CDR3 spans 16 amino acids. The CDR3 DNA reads TGTGCCAGCAGCGTAGGGGACAGATATTTACTTTCACCCCTCCACTTT. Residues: CASSVGDRYLLSPLHF.

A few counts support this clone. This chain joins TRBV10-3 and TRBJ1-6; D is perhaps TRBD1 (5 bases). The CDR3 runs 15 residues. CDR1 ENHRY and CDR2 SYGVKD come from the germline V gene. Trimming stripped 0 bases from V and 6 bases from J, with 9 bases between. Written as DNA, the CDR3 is TGTGCCATCAGTGAGTCGGGGCAGCTTAATTCACCCCTCCACTTT. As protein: CAISESGQLNSPLHF.

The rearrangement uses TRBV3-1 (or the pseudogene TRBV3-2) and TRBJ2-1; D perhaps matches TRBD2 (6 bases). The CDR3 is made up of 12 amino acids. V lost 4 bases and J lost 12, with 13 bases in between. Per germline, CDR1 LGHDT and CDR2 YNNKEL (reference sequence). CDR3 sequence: CASSLSGTGQFF. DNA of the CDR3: TGTGCCAGCAGCCTGTCCGGGACTGGGCAGTTCTTC.

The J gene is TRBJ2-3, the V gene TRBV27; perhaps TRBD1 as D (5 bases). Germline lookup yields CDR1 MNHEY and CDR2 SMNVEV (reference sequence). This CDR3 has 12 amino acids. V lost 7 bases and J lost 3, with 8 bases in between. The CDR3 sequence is CASKGWTDTQYF. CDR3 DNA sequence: TGTGCCAGCAAGGGGTGGACAGATACGCAGTATTTT.

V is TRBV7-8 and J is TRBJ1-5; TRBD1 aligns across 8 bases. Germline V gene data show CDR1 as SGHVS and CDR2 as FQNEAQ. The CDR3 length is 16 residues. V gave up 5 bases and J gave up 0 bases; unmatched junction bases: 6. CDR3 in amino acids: CASSPQGASSNQPQHF. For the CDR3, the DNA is TGTGCCAGCAGCCCCCAGGGGGCAAGTAGCAATCAGCCCCAGCATTTT.

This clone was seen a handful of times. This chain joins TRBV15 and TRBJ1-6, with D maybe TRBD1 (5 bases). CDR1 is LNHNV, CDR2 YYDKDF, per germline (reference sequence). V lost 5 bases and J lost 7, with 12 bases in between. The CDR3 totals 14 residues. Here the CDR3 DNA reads TGTGCCACCAGCGCTCAGGGAATCAATTCACCCCTCCACTTT. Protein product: CATSAQGINSPLHF.

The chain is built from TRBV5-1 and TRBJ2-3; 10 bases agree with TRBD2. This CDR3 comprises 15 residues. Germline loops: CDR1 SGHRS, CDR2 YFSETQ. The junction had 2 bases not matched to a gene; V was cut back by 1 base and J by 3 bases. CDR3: CASSLTSGMTDTQYF. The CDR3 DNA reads TGCGCCAGCAGCTTGACTAGCGGGATGACAGATACGCAGTATTTT.

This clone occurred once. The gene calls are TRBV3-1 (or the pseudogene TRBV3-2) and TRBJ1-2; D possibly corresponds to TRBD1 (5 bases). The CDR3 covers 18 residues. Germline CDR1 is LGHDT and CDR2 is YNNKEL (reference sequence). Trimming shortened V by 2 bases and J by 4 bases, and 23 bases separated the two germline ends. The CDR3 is CASSQTPFGGGRGYGYTF. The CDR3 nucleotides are TGTGCCAGCAGCCAAACTCCCTTTGGGGGGGGTCGAGGCTATGGCTACACCTTC.

The CDR3 DNA reads as TGTGCCAGCAGCCTAAGACTAGCGCGCACAGATACGCAGTATTTT. It yields the protein CASSLRLARTDTQYF. The chain couples TRBV7-2 to TRBJ2-3; 8 nucleotides match TRBD2. V lost 5 bases, J lost 1 base, and 5 bases stayed unmatched. CDR1 is SGHTA, CDR2 FQGNSA, per germline. CDR3 length: 15 amino acids.

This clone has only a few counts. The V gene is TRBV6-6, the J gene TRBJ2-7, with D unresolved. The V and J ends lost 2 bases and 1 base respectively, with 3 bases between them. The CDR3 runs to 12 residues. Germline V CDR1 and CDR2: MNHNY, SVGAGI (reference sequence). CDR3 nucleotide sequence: TGTGCCAGCAGTTACATATCCTACGAGCAGTACTTC. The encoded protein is CASSYISYEQYF.

The chain's CDR3 is CASSVEGRGALFF. CDR3 in DNA: TGTGCCAGCAGCGTCGAGGGCAGGGGGGCACTGTTTTTT. The rearrangement joins TRBV9 to TRBJ2-2, with TRBD1 as a possible D gene (7 bases). The germline CDR1 and CDR2 sequences are SGDLS and YYNGEE. Between the trimmed V and J ends, which lost 2 bases and 14 bases, there was a span of 16 bases. The CDR3 has 13 amino acids. The whole variable domain, filled in from reference TRBV9 and TRBJ2-2, reads DSGVTQTPKHLITATGQRVTLRCSPRSGDLSVYWYQQSLDQGLQFLIQYYNGEERAKGNILERFSAQQFPDLHSELNLSSLELGDSALYFCASSVEGRGALFFGEGSRLTVL.

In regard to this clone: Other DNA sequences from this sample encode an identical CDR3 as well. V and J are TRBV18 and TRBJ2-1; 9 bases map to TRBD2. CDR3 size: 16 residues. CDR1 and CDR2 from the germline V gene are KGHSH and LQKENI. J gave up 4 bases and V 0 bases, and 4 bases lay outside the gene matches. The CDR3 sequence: CASSPPGLAGYNEQFF. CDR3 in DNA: TGTGCCAGCTCACCACCGGGGCTAGCGGGGTACAATGAGCAGTTCTTC.

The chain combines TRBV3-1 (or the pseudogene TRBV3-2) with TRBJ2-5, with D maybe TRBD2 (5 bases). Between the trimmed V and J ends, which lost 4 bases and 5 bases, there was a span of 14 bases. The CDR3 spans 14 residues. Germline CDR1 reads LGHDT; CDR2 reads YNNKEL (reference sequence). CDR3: CASSRGRGRETQYF. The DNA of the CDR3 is TGTGCCAGCAGCCGAGGGAGAGGCAGGGAGACCCAGTACTTC.

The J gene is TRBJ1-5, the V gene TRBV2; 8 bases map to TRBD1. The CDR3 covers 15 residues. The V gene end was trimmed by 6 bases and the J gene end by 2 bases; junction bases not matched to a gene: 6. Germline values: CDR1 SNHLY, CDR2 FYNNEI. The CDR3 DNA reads TGTGCCAGCAGCCCCGGGACAGGCGGCAATCAGCCCCAGCATTTT. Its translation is CASSPGTGGNQPQHF.

CDR3 nucleotide sequence: TGTGCCAGTAGGGCGGCCCTGAACACCGGGGAGCTGTTTTTT. Its protein product is CASRAALNTGELFF. The chain uses TRBV19 and TRBJ2-2; D is ambiguous. V was shortened by 6 bases and J by 1 base, with 9 bases between the two germline ends. Germline lookup yields CDR1 LNHDA and CDR2 SQIVND (reference sequence). The CDR3 consists of 14 residues.

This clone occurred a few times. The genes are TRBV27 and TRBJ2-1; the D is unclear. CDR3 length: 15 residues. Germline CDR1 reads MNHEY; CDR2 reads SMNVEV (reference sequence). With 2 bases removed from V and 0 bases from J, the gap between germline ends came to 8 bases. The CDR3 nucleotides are TGTGCCAGCAGTTTACGAGAGAGCTCCTACAATGAGCAGTTCTTC. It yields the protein CASSLRESSYNEQFF.

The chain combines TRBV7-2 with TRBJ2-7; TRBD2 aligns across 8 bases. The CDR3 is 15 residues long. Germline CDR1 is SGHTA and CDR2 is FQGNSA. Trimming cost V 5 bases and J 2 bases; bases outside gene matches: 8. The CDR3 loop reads CASSPRLGGAYEQYF. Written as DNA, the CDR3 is TGTGCCAGCAGCCCCCGTCTCGGGGGGGCCTACGAGCAGTACTTC. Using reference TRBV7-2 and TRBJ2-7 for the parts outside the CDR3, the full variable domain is GAGVSQSPSNKVTEKGKDVELRCDPISGHTALYWYRQSLGQGLEFLIYFQGNSAPDKSGLPSDRFSAERTGGSVSTLTIQRTQQEDSAVYLCASSPRLGGAYEQYFGPGTRLTVT.

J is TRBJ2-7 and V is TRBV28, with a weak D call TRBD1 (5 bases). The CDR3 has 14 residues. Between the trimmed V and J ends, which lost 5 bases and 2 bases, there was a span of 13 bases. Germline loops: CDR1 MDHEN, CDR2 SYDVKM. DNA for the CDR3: TGTGCCAGCAGTCCCCAGGGTTGCGCCTACGAGCAGTACTTC. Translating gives CASSPQGCAYEQYF.

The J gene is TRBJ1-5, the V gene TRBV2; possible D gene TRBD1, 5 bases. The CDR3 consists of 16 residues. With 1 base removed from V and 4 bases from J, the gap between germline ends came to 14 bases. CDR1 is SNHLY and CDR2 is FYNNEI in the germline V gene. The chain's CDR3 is CASSEVLGGWNQPQHF. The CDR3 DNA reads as TGTGCCAGCAGTGAAGTTTTGGGGGGGTGGAATCAGCCCCAGCATTTT.

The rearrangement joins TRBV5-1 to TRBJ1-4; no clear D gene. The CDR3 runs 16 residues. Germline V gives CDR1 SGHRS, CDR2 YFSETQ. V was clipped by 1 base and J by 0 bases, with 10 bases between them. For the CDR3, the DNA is TGCGCCAGCAGCTTGATCGCAGGCCCAACTAATGAAAAACTGTTTTTT. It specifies CASSLIAGPTNEKLFF.

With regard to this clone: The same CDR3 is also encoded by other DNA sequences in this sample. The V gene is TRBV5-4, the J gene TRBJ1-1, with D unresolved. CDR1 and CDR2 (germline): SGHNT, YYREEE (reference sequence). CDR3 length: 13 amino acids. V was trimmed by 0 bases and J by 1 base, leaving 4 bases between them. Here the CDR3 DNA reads TGTGCCAGCAGCTTGGACAGGAACACTGAAGCTTTCTTT. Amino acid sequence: CASSLDRNTEAFF.

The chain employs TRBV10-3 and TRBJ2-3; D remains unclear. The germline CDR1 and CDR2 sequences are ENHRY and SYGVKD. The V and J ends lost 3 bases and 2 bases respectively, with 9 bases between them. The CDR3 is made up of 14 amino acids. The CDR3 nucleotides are TGTGCCATCAGTGATTTGCGGTACACAGATACGCAGTATTTT. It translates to CAISDLRYTDTQYF.

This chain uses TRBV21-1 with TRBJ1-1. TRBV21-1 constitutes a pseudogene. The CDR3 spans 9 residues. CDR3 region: CAGGVGAFF. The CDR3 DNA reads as TGTGCCGGGGGGGTAGGGGCTTTCTTT.

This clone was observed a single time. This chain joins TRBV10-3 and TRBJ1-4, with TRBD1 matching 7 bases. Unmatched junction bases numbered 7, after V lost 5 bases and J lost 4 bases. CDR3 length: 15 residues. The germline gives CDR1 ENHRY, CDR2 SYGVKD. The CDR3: CAISIGGQLNEKLFF. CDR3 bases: TGTGCCATCAGTATCGGGGGACAGCTTAATGAAAAACTGTTTTTT.

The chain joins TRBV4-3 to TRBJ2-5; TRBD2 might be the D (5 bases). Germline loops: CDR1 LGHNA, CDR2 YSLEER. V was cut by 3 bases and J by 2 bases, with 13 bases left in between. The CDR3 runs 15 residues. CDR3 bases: TGCGCCAGCAGCCAGACGAGCGGAGATCAAGAGACCCAGTACTTC. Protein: CASSQTSGDQETQYF.

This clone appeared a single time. The DNA for the CDR3 is TGTGCCAGCAGTGAAGTACATCGAGGGACTGAAGCTTTCTTT. It codes for CASSEVHRGTEAFF. This chain joins TRBV6-1 and TRBJ1-1; D is ambiguous. In germline, CDR1 is MNHNS, CDR2 SASEGT. The CDR3 consists of 14 residues. V was cut by 1 base and J by 5 bases, with 11 bases left in between.

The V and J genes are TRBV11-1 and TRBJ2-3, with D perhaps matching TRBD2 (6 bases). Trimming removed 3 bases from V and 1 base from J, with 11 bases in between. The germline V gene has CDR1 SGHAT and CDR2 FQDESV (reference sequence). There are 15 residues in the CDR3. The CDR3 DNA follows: TGTGCCAGCAGCTTGGGGCGGGGCCGCACAGATACGCAGTATTTT. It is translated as CASSLGRGRTDTQYF.

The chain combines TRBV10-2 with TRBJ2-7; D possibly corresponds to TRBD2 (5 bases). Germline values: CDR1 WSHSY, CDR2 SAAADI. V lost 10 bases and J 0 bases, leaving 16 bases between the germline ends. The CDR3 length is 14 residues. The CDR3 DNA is TGCGCCACTCGCTTTCGAGCGGCCTCCTACGAGCAGTACTTC. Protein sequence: CATRFRAASYEQYF.

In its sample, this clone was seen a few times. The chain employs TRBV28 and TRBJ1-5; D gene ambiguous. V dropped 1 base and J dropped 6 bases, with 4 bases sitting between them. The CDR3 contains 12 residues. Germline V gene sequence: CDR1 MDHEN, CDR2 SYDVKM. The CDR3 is CASSLLLQPQHF. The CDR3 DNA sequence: TGTGCCAGCAGTTTATTACTTCAGCCCCAGCATTTT.

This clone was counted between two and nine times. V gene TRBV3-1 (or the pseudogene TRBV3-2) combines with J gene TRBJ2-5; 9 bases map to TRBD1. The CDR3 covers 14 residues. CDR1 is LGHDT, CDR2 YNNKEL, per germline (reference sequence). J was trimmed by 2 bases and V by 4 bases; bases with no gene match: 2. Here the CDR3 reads CASSRQGGQETQYF. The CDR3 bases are TGTGCCAGCAGCCGACAGGGGGGGCAAGAGACCCAGTACTTC.